This is a list of T cell receptor beta chains from one sample in a study of Graves' ophthalmopathy and Graves' hyperthyroidism. One entry per CDR3 protein, called by TCRdb with MiXCR from the multiplex PCR reads. The table has some 250,000 distinct CDR3 sequences, around 50% seen once. Sequenced input: peripheral blood. The receptors were sampled from an adult man with Graves' ophthalmopathy. The conserved cysteine and the conserved F or W are not part of the CDR3 here. Not all rows give a size; the values are once, few, many and, for expanded clones, a class.

V gene	clone size	J gene	CDR3 protein
TRBV7-2	NA	TRBJ1-2	ASRHTGDPYGYT
TRBV7-6	NA	TRBJ1-2	ASSSLWGPGRNYGYT
TRBV12-3/TRBV12-4	few	TRBJ2-7	ASSITSGTYEQY
TRBV19	few	TRBJ2-2	ASSMSSANTGELF
TRBV10-3	NA	TRBJ2-7	ASSYSGTASYEQY
TRBV7-8	NA	TRBJ1-2	ASSSPIAGHMGGYT
TRBV7-9	NA	TRBJ1-1	ASSSRTRVNTEAF
TRBV4-1	NA	TRBJ1-2	ASSQETSNYGYT
TRBV12-3/TRBV12-4	NA	TRBJ2-5	ASSSPGKGGTQY
TRBV25-1	few	TRBJ1-6	ASSERPGLWGSPLH
TRBV7-2	few	TRBJ2-2	ASSYRTTGELF
TRBV12-5	once	TRBJ2-1	ASRDGDVYNEQF
TRBV6-5	NA	TRBJ1-3	ASSSWGGNTIY
TRBV28	NA	TRBJ1-4	ASSLGVSQDAV
TRBV28	few	TRBJ1-6	ASTTTTLDNSPLH
TRBV19	few	TRBJ2-7	ASSIGLAEDEQY
TRBV20-1	many	TRBJ1-2	SARGGIGYGYT
TRBV5-4	NA	TRBJ2-7	ASSFSLDEQY